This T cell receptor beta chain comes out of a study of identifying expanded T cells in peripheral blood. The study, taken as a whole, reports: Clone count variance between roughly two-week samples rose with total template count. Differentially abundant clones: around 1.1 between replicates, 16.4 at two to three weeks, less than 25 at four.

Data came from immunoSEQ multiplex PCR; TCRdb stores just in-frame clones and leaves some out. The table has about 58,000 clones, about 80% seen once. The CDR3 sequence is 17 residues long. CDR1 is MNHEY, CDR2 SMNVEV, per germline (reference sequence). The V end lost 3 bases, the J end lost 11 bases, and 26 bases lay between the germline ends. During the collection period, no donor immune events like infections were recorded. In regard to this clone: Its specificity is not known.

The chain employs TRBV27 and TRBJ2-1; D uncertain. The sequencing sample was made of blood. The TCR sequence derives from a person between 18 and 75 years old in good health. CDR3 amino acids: CASSFGRVTHDGSQQFF. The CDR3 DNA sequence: TGTGCCAGCAGTTTTGGCCGGGTCACCCACGACGGCAGTCAGCAGTTCTTC.